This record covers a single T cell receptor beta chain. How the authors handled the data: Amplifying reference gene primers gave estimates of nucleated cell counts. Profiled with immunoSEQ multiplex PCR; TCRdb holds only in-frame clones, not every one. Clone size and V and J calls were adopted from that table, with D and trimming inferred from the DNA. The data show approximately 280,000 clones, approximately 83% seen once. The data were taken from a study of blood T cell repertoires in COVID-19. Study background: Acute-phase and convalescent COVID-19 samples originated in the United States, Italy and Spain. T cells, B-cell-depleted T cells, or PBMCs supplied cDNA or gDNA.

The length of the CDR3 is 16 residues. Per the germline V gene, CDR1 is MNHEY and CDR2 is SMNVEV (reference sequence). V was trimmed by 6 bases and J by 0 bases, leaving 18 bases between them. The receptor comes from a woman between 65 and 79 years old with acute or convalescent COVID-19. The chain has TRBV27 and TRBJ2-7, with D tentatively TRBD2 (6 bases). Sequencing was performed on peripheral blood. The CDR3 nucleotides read TGTGCCAGCAGCACCTTCCGGGGGTCCGCCTCCTACGAGCAGTACTTC. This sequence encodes CASSTFRGSASYEQYF.